This T cell receptor (beta chain) was documented in a study of blood T cell repertoires in COVID-19. V was pared by 1 base and J by 4 bases, with 11 bases between. The length of the CDR3 is 15 residues. The germline V gene encodes CDR1 LGHNA and CDR2 YNFKEQ. Data came from immunoSEQ multiplex PCR; TCRdb stores just in-frame clones and leaves some out. The sample lists 250,000 to 300,000 clones; roughly 80% were seen once. Which cohort a participant joined came from the clinical history participants gave. The chain has TRBV4-2 and TRBJ2-1; no reliable D call. This clonotype was obtained from a man aged 35 to 55 who had been exposed to COVID-19. Input material: PBMCs or T cells enriched from blood (not recorded which). The CDR3 protein is CASSQGLGRYNEQFF. The CDR3 region has the DNA TGTGCCAGCAGCCAAGGACTTGGCAGATACAATGAGCAGTTCTTC.